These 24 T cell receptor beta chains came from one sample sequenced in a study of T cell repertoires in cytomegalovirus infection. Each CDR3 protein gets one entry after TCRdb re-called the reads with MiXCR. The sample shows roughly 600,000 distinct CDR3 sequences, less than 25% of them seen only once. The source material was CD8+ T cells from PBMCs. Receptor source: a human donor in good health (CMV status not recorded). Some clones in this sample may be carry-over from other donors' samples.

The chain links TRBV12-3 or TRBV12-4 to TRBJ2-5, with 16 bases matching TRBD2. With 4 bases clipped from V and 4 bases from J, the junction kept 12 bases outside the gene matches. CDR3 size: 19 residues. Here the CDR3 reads CASSSGTSGGEGYRETQYF. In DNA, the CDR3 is TGTGCCAGCAGTTCCGGGACTAGCGGGGGGGAAGGGTACCGAGAGACCCAGTACTTC.

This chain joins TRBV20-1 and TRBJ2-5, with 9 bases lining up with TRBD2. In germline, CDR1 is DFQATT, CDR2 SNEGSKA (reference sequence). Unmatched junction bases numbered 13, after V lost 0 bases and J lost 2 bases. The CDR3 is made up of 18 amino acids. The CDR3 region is CSARDYVWVAGDQETQYF. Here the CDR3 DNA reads TGCAGTGCTAGAGATTACGTCTGGGTAGCGGGGGATCAAGAGACCCAGTACTTC.

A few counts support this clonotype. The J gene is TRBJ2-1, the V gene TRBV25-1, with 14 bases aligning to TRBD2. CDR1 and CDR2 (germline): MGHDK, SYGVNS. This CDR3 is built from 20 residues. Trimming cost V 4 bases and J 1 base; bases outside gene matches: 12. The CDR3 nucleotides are TGTGCCAGCAGTGCCACCATGGGACTAGCGGGGGAGAATTCCTACAATGAGCAGTTCTTC. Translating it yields CASSATMGLAGENSYNEQFF.

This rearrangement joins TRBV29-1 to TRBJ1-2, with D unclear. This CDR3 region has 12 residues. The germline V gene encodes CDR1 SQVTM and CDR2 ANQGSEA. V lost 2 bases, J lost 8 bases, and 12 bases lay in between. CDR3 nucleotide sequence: TGCAGCGTTGAACTTACCAGCCGCGGCTACACCTTC. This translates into CSVELTSRGYTF.

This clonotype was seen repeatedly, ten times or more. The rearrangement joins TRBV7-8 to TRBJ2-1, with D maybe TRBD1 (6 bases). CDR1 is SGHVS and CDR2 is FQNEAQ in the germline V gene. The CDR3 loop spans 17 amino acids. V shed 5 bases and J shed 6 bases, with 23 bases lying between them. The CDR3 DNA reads TGTGCCAGCAGCGTACGGACAGCCGTCGTTTTGGCCAATGAGCAGTTCTTC. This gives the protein CASSVRTAVVLANEQFF.

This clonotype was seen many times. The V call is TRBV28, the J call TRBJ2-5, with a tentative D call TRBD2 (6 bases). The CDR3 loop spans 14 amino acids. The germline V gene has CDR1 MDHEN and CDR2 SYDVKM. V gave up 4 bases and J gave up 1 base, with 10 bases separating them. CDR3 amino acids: CASSWDSGQETQYF. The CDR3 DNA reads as TGTGCCAGCAGTTGGGACTCGGGCCAAGAGACCCAGTACTTC.

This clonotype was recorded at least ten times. CDR3 sequence: CASSPPTKNEQFF. The CDR3 coding sequence is TGTGCCAGCAGCCCGCCGACTAAGAATGAGCAGTTCTTC. The J gene is TRBJ2-1, the V gene TRBV7-2; possibly TRBD2 for D (5 bases). V was trimmed by 5 bases and J by 7 bases, leaving 12 bases between them. CDR3 size: 13 residues. Germline V gives CDR1 SGHTA, CDR2 FQGNSA. Full variable domain (remainder filled in from reference TRBV7-2 and TRBJ2-1): GAGVSQSPSNKVTEKGKDVELRCDPISGHTALYWYRQSLGQGLEFLIYFQGNSAPDKSGLPSDRFSAERTGGSVSTLTIQRTQQEDSAVYLCASSPPTKNEQFFGPGTRLTVL.

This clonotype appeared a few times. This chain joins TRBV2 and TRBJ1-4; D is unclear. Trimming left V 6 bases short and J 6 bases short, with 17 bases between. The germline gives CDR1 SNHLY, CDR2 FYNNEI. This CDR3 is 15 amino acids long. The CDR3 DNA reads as TGTGCCAGCAGCGCAACACCTCAAATCGATGAAAAACTGTTTTTT. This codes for CASSATPQIDEKLFF.

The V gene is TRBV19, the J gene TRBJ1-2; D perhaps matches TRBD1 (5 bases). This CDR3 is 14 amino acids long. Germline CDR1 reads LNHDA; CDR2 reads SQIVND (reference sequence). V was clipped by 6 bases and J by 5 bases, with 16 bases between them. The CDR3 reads CASRSGILRYGYTF. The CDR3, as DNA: TGTGCCAGTAGGTCAGGGATCTTACGGTATGGCTACACCTTC.

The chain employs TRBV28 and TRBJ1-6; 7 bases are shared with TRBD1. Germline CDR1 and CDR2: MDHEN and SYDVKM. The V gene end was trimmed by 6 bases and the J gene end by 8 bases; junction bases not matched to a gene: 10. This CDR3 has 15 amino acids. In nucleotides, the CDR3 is TGTGCCAGCAGCTCTGAGCAGGGGGAGGATTCACCCCTCCACTTT. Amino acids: CASSSEQGEDSPLHF.

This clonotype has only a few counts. In DNA, the CDR3 is TGTGCCAGCAGCTTAGGGGGGGTTGGGTTGGGAATACAGCAGTTCTTC. As protein: CASSLGGVGLGIQQFF. The V and J genes are TRBV7-8 and TRBJ2-1; TRBD2 might be the D (6 bases). Trimming shortened V by 1 base and J by 11 bases, and 21 bases separated the two germline ends. There are 16 residues in the CDR3. The germline CDR1 and CDR2 sequences are SGHVS and FQNEAQ. Complete variable domain (other parts from reference TRBV7-8 and TRBJ2-1): GAGVSQSPRYKVAKRGQDVALRCDPISGHVSLFWYQQALGQGPEFLTYFQNEAQLDKSGLPSDRFFAERPEGSVSTLKIQRTQQEDSAVYLCASSLGGVGLGIQQFFGPGTRLTVL.

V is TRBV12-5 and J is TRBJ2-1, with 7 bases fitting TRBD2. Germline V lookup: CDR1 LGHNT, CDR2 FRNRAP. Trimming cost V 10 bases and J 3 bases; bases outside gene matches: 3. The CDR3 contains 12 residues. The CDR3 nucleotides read TGTGCTACGGGGGGTCTCTACAATGAGCAGTTCTTC. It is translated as CATGGLYNEQFF.

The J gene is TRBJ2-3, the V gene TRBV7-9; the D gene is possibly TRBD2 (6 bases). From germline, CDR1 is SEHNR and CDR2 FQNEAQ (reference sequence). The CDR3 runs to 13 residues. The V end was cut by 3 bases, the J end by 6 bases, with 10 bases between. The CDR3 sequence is CASSFSAGDTQYF. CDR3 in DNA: TGTGCCAGCAGCTTTTCGGCGGGGGATACGCAGTATTTT.

Here the CDR3 reads CASSLPKTGLEYEQYV. CDR3 in DNA: TGTGCCAGCAGCTTACCCAAAACAGGGTTGGAGTACGAGCAGTACGTC. This sequence joins TRBV6-2 or TRBV6-3 and TRBJ2-7; a weak D match, TRBD1 (6 bases). The CDR3 loop spans 16 amino acids. Deletions cut 6 bases from V and 4 bases from J, with 22 bases between. The germline V gene has CDR1 MNHEY and CDR2 SVGEGT.

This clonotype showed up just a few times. CDR3 region: CASVLDTQYF. CDR3 bases: TGTGCCAGCGTGTTGGATACGCAGTATTTT. The V and J genes are TRBV7-9 and TRBJ2-3; D remains ambiguous. CDR1 and CDR2 (germline): SEHNR, FQNEAQ (reference sequence). The CDR3 sequence is 10 residues long. V lost 8 bases, J lost 6 bases, and 6 bases lay in between.

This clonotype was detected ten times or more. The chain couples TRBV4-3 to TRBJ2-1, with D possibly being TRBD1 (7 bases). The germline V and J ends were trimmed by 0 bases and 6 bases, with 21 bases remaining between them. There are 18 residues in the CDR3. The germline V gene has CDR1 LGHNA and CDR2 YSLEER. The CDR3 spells CASSQDLMWGAGGNEQFF. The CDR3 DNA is TGCGCCAGCAGCCAAGATCTGATGTGGGGGGCAGGGGGCAATGAGCAGTTCTTC.

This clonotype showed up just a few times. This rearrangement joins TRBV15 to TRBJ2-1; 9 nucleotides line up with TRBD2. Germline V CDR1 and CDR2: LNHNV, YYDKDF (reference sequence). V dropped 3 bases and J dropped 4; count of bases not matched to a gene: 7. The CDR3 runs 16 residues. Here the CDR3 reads CATSRGTSPSYNEQFF. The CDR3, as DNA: TGTGCCACCAGCAGGGGGACTAGCCCATCATACAATGAGCAGTTCTTC.

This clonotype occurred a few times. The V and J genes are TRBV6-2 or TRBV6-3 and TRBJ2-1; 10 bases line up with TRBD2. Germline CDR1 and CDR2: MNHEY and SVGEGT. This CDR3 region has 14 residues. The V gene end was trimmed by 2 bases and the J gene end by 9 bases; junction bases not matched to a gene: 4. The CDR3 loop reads CASSYSGGAIEQFF. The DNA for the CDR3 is TGTGCCAGCAGTTACAGCGGGGGGGCCATTGAGCAGTTCTTC.

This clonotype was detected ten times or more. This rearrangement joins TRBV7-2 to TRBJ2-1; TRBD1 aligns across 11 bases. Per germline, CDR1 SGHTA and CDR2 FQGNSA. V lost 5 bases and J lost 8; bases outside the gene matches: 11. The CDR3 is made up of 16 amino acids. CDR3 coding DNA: TGTGCCAGCAGCCCAGCGGGACAGGGGGTTAGGCATGAGCAGTTCTTC. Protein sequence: CASSPAGQGVRHEQFF.

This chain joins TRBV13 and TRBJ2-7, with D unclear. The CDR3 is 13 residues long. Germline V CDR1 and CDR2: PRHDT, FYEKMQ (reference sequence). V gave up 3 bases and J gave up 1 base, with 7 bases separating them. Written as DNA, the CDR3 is TGTGCCAGCAGCTTGGCTACTTCCTACGAGCAGTACTTC. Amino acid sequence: CASSLATSYEQYF.

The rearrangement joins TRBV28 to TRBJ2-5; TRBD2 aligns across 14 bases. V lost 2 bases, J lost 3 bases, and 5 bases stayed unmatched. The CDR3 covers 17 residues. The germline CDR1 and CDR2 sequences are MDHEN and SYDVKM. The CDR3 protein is CASSLKLTSGGEETQYF. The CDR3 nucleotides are TGTGCCAGCAGTTTAAAGTTGACTAGCGGGGGGGAAGAGACCCAGTACTTC.

The chain's CDR3 is CASSPQGINEQFF. The CDR3 DNA follows: TGTGCCAGCAGTCCTCAGGGAATCAATGAGCAGTTCTTC. This chain links TRBV6-2 or TRBV6-3 with TRBJ2-1; a weak D match, TRBD1 (5 bases). The germline gives CDR1 MNHEY, CDR2 SVGEGT. Trimming left V 5 bases short and J 6 bases short, with 11 bases between. CDR3 length equals 13 residues.

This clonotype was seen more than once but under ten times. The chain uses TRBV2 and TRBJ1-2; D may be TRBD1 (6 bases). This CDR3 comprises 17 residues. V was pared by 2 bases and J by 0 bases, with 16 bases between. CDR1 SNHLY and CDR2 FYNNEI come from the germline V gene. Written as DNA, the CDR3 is TGTGCCAGCAGTGAAATAAGGGGGTCAGGCGCTAACTATGGCTACACCTTC. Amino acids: CASSEIRGSGANYGYTF. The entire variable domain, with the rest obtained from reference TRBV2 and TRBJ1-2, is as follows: EPEVTQTPSHQVTQMGQEVILRCVPISNHLYFYWYRQILGQKVEFLVSFYNNEISEKSEIFDDQFSVERPDGSNFTLKIRSTKLEDSAMYFCASSEIRGSGANYGYTFGSGTRLTVV.

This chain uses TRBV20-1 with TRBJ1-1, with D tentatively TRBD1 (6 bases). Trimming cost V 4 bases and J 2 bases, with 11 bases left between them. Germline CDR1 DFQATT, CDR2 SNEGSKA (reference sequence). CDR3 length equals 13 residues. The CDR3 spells CSAKRTANTEAFF. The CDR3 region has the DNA TGCAGTGCTAAACGGACAGCCAACACTGAAGCTTTCTTT.